This section outlines one TCR beta chain sequence together with its context. This specimen belongs to a study of blood T cell repertoires in COVID-19. Study details: PBMCs, B-cell-depleted T cells, or T cells provided the cDNA or gDNA that made up the material.

Among Cohort 3 donors, those recovered had two negative PCRs, clearance, or symptom resolution. Original handling: Reference gene primers were amplified, and this amplification served to estimate nucleated cell counts. Using immunoSEQ multiplex PCR, the repertoire was profiled, and TCRdb retains in-frame clones only, with some absent. From that table come the V and J calls and clone size; the DNA was used to work out D and trimming. The data hold fewer than 400,000 clones, with roughly 86% observed a single time. This clonotype was sampled from a woman aged 30 to 39 who had recovered from COVID-19. The sequencing input was PBMCs or T cells enriched from blood (not recorded which).

This chain's CDR3 is CAWRGRDRGYNSPLHF. CDR3 nucleotides: TGTGCCTGGAGGGGCCGGGACAGGGGCTATAATTCACCCCTCCACTTT. V usage is TRBV30 and J usage is TRBJ1-6; 10 nucleotides agree with TRBD1. Germline V lookup: CDR1 GTSNPN, CDR2 SVGIG (reference sequence). J gave up 3 bases and V 3 bases, and 5 bases lay outside the gene matches. The CDR3 loop spans 16 amino acids.